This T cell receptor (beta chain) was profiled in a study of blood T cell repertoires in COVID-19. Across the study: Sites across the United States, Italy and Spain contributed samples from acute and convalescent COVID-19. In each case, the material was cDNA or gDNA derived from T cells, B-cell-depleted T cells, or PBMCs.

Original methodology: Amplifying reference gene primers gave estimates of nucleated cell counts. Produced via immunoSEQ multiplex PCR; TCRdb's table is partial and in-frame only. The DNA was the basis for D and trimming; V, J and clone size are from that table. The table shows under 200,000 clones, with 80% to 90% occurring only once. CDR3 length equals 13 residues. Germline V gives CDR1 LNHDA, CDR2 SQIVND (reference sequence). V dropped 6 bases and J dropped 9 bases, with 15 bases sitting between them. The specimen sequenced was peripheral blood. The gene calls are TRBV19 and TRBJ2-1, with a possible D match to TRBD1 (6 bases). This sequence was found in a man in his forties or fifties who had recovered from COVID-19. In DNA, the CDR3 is TGTGCCAGTAGAAAAACAGGGTTAGGTGAGCAGTTCTTC. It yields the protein CASRKTGLGEQFF.